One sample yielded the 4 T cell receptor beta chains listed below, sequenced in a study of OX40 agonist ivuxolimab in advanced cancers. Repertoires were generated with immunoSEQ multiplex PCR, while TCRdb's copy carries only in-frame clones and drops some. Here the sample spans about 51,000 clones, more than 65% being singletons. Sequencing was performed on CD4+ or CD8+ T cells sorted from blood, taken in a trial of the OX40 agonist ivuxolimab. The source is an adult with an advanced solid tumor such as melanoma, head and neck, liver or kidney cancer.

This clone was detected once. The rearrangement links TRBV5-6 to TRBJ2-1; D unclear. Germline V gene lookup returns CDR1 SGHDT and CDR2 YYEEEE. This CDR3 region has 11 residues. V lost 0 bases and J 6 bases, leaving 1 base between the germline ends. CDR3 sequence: CASSLANEQFF. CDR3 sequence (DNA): TGTGCCAGCAGCTTGGCCAATGAGCAGTTCTTC.

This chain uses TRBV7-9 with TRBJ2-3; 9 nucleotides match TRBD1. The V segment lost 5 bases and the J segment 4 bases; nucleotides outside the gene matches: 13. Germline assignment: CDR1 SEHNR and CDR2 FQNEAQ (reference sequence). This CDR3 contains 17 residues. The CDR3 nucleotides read TGTGCCAGCAGCCAACGACCGGGACAGGGTGAAGCAGATACGCAGTATTTT. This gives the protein CASSQRPGQGEADTQYF.

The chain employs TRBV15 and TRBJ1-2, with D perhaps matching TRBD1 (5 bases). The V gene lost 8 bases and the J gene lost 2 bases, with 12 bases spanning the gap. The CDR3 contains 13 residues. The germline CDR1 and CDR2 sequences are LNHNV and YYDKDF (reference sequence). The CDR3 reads CATGLGENYGYTF. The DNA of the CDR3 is TGTGCCACCGGCCTGGGGGAGAACTATGGCTACACCTTC.

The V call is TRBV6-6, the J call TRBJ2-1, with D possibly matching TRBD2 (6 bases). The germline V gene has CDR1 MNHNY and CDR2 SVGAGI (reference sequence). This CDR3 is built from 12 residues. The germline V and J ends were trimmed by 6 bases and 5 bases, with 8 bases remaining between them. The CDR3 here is CASSRTNNEQFF. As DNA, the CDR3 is TGTGCCAGCAGCCGGACTAACAATGAGCAGTTCTTC.